The 21 T cell receptor beta chains presented below share a single source sample, sequenced in a study of blood T cell repertoires in COVID-19. Assay: immunoSEQ multiplex PCR; the TCRdb copy retains only in-frame clones and omits some. This table has about 200,000 clones, around 85% appearing once. Sequenced input: PBMCs or T cells enriched from blood (not recorded which). All receptors derive from a middle-aged woman with acute COVID-19.

This clone was seen once. The chain uses TRBV27 and TRBJ1-5; D ambiguous. Between the trimmed V and J ends, which lost 6 bases and 0 bases, there was a span of 18 bases. The CDR3 is 17 residues long. The germline V gene has CDR1 MNHEY and CDR2 SMNVEV (reference sequence). The CDR3 DNA follows: TGTGCCAGCAGCCCTGGAGAGGCCTACCCTAGCAATCAGCCCCAGCATTTT. It is translated as CASSPGEAYPSNQPQHF.

This chain uses TRBV6-2 or TRBV6-3 with TRBJ2-1; 10 bases are a match to TRBD2. This CDR3 is 15 amino acids long. Germline CDR1 is MNHEY and CDR2 is SVGEGT. V was clipped by 4 bases and J by 5 bases; unmatched bases: 5. CDR3 region: CASSSSGRANNEQFF. CDR3 DNA sequence: TGTGCCAGCAGTTCGAGCGGGAGGGCAAACAATGAGCAGTTCTTC.

J is TRBJ2-2 and V is TRBV19, with 12 bases fitting TRBD1. CDR3 length: 17 amino acids. Germline-derived CDR1 and CDR2 are LNHDA and SQIVND (reference sequence). V lost 5 bases and J lost 7; bases outside the gene matches: 11. The DNA of the CDR3 is TGTGCCAGTAGTTCTCCCGGGACAGGGGGCAAAGGCGGGGAGCTGTTTTTT. Encoded protein: CASSSPGTGGKGGELFF.

This clone was seen many times. The genes are TRBV19 and TRBJ1-1; no reliable D call. The CDR3 totals 15 residues. The germline V and J ends were trimmed by 5 bases and 0 bases, with 13 bases remaining between them. The germline CDR1 and CDR2 sequences are LNHDA and SQIVND (reference sequence). The CDR3 DNA reads TGTGCCAGTAGTGACGGAGCAGTCATGAACACTGAAGCTTTCTTT. Translation gives CASSDGAVMNTEAFF.

The rearrangement uses TRBV19 and TRBJ2-7, with TRBD2 matching over 7 bases. The CDR3 loop spans 17 amino acids. From germline, CDR1 is LNHDA and CDR2 SQIVND (reference sequence). The V and J ends lost 1 base and 2 bases, in that order; junction bases with no gene match: 11. DNA for the CDR3: TGTGCCAGTAGTATAGCCTCAAACCCAGGGACTACCTACGAGCAGTACTTC. Translation: CASSIASNPGTTYEQYF.

The chain links TRBV28 to TRBJ2-1; D is ambiguous. Between the trimmed V and J ends, which lost 7 bases and 15 bases, there was a span of 16 bases. Germline CDR1 is MDHEN and CDR2 is SYDVKM. The CDR3 sequence is 11 residues long. The CDR3 DNA is TGTGCCAGCACCGACCTAGAAGGAAGGTTCTTC. As protein: CASTDLEGRFF.

The chain has TRBV28 and TRBJ1-5, with D possibly TRBD1 on 5 matching bases. The CDR3 sequence is 16 residues long. Per the germline V gene, CDR1 is MDHEN and CDR2 is SYDVKM. V dropped 5 bases and J dropped 0 bases, with 14 bases sitting between them. CDR3 sequence: CASSPVTEYSNQPQHF. The CDR3 coding sequence is TGTGCCAGCAGTCCAGTGACAGAGTATAGCAATCAGCCCCAGCATTTT. The full variable domain, rest sourced from reference TRBV28 and TRBJ1-5, is DVKVTQSSRYLVKRTGEKVFLECVQDMDHENMFWYRQDPGLGLRLIYFSYDVKMKEKGDIPEGYSVSREKKERFSLILESASTNQTSMYLCASSPVTEYSNQPQHFGDGTRLSIL.

Here the CDR3 DNA reads TGTGCCAGCAGACTTGCCAGGGGGGCTAAGCTTGACATTCAGTACTTC. Amino acids: CASRLARGAKLDIQYF. The chain couples TRBV11-2 to TRBJ2-4; D is possibly TRBD1 (7 bases). The V gene lost 6 bases and the J gene lost 8 bases, with 23 bases spanning the gap. Germline CDR1 and CDR2: SGHAT and FQNNGV. The CDR3 spans 16 residues.

V gene TRBV12-3 or TRBV12-4 combines with J gene TRBJ2-3; D remains ambiguous. The CDR3 covers 13 residues. Deletions cut 3 bases from V and 2 bases from J, with 6 bases between. The CDR3, as DNA: TGTGCCAGCAGTTTGGTCTACACAGATACGCAGTATTTT. Protein sequence: CASSLVYTDTQYF.

This clone occurred once. The chain carries TRBV28 and TRBJ1-3; D not resolved. Trimming stripped 2 bases from V and 4 bases from J, with 15 bases between. Germline V gene lookup returns CDR1 MDHEN and CDR2 SYDVKM. CDR3 size: 16 residues. CDR3 DNA: TGTGCCAGCAGTTTAAGCGGGATTAAACCGGGAAACACCATATATTTT. This translates into CASSLSGIKPGNTIYF.

This chain connects TRBV11-2 to TRBJ2-3, with TRBD2 as a possible D gene (5 bases). Trimming left V 5 bases short and J 2 bases short, with 26 bases between. The CDR3 sequence is 19 residues long. Germline-derived CDR1 and CDR2 are SGHAT and FQNNGV. The CDR3 sequence is CASSLPAPKSGFVTDTQYF. The CDR3 coding sequence is TGTGCCAGCAGCCTACCCGCGCCGAAGAGCGGTTTCGTCACAGATACGCAGTATTTT. Looking up the rest from reference TRBV11-2 and TRBJ2-3 gives the full variable domain: EAGVAQSPRYKIIEKRQSVAFWCNPISGHATLYWYQQILGQGPKLLIQFQNNGVVDDSQLPKDRFSAERLKGVDSTLKIQPAKLEDSAVYLCASSLPAPKSGFVTDTQYFGPGTRLTVL.

This clone was picked up a small number of times. V usage is TRBV28 and J usage is TRBJ2-2; tentative D call: TRBD1 (6 bases). With 2 bases removed from V and 0 bases from J, the gap between germline ends came to 13 bases. CDR1 and CDR2 (germline): MDHEN, SYDVKM. The CDR3 runs 17 residues. The CDR3 reads CASSLAPDSPNTGELFF. The CDR3 DNA follows: TGTGCCAGCAGTTTAGCCCCGGACAGCCCGAACACCGGGGAGCTGTTTTTT.

The V gene is TRBV28, the J gene TRBJ2-1; 9 nucleotides agree with TRBD2. Germline V gives CDR1 MDHEN, CDR2 SYDVKM. V gave up 5 bases and J gave up 6 bases; unmatched junction bases: 8. The CDR3 consists of 15 residues. The CDR3 DNA reads TGTGCCAGCAGTGGGAGCGGGAGGTCGGGCAATGAGCAGTTCTTC. The encoded protein is CASSGSGRSGNEQFF.

In this sample, this clone turned up a few times. This chain links TRBV5-1 with TRBJ1-1; D ambiguous. Germline CDR1 and CDR2: SGHRS and YFSETQ. The CDR3 runs 13 residues. The germline V and J ends were trimmed by 3 bases and 3 bases, with 9 bases remaining between them. Here the CDR3 reads CASSSGPHTEAFF. The DNA for the CDR3 is TGCGCCAGCAGCTCCGGTCCACACACTGAAGCTTTCTTT.

J is TRBJ1-4 and V is TRBV28, with TRBD1 as a possible D gene (6 bases). The CDR3 consists of 14 residues. The germline V gene has CDR1 MDHEN and CDR2 SYDVKM. Between the trimmed V and J ends, which lost 5 bases and 6 bases, there was a span of 13 bases. The CDR3 sequence: CASSPGVFDEKLFF. The CDR3 DNA sequence: TGTGCCAGCAGTCCAGGGGTATTCGATGAAAAACTGTTTTTT.

The V gene is TRBV4-2, the J gene TRBJ2-7, with TRBD1 matching over 10 bases. This CDR3 spans 14 amino acids. Germline CDR1 reads LGHNA; CDR2 reads YNFKEQ. The V and J ends lost 5 bases and 6 bases, in that order; junction bases with no gene match: 7. The CDR3 region has the DNA TGTGCCAGCAGCTCAGGGACAGGGGTTCTCGAGCAGTACTTC. Translation gives CASSSGTGVLEQYF.

The J gene is TRBJ2-2, the V gene TRBV4-1; D is undetermined. The V gene lost 1 base and the J gene lost 7 bases, with 4 bases spanning the gap. Germline V lookup: CDR1 MGHRA, CDR2 YSYEKL. CDR3 length: 12 amino acids. For the CDR3, the DNA is TGCGCCAGCAGCCAAGTATACGGGGAGCTGTTTTTT. Translation: CASSQVYGELFF.

The chain couples TRBV30 to TRBJ2-7; TRBD1 matches at 7 bases. The CDR3 spans 13 residues. Looked up from germline, CDR1 is GTSNPN and CDR2 is SVGIG (reference sequence). The V gene end was trimmed by 2 bases and the J gene end by 3 bases; junction bases not matched to a gene: 4. This chain's CDR3 is CAWSTYRGYEQYF. CDR3 bases: TGTGCCTGGAGTACTTACAGGGGCTACGAGCAGTACTTC.

The V call is TRBV20-1, the J call TRBJ2-1; a possible D gene is TRBD1 (6 bases). The germline V gene has CDR1 DFQATT and CDR2 SNEGSKA (reference sequence). The length of the CDR3 is 10 residues. With 6 bases removed from V and 16 bases from J, the gap between germline ends came to 16 bases. The CDR3 nucleotides are TGCAGTGCGGTAACAGGGTCCCAATTCTTC. This encodes CSAVTGSQFF.

This sequence joins TRBV2 and TRBJ1-6, with a weak D call TRBD1 (5 bases). Trimming took off 1 base at V and 10 bases at J, with 11 bases between the two ends. Germline V gene sequence: CDR1 SNHLY, CDR2 FYNNEI. CDR3 length: 14 amino acids. The CDR3 reads CASSEDRSGSPLHF. The CDR3 DNA is TGTGCCAGCAGTGAAGACAGGTCAGGGTCACCCCTCCACTTT.

V usage is TRBV29-1 and J usage is TRBJ2-7; TRBD1 might be the D (6 bases). Germline V gene sequence: CDR1 SQVTM, CDR2 ANQGSEA. V dropped 4 bases and J dropped 2 bases, with 9 bases sitting between them. The CDR3 runs to 12 residues. The CDR3 DNA follows: TGCAGCGTTGGGGGGCATCCCTACGAGCAGTACTTC. As protein: CSVGGHPYEQYF.